A selection of T cell receptor beta chains follows, all from one sample in a study of blood T cells in healthy people across ages. MiXCR was run by TCRdb on the 5' RACE reads, yielding one entry per CDR3 protein. Here the sample spans about 800,000 distinct CDR3 sequences, approximately 25% being singletons. This sample also belongs to another study, concerning T cells of mothers and their children.

The material sequenced was blood. These receptors originate from a boy younger than 18 in good health. The CDR3 runs from the conserved cysteine through the conserved F or W. D genes are given only for firm matches. Clone size is stated in some rows and not others, as once, few, many or a class when expanded.

cdr3_aa	cdr3_nt	d_call	v_call	j_call	clone_size
CATVRQGSLPIF	TGTGCCACGGTTAGACAGGGGAGTCTCCCCATCTTC	TRBD1	TRBV10-3	TRBJ1-2	few
CATSRVQGIGGANVLTF	TGTGCCACCAGCAGAGTACAGGGCATCGGTGGGGCCAACGTCCTGACTTTC	-	TRBV15	TRBJ2-6	few
CASSQLDGYNEQYF	TGTGCCAGCAGCCAATTGGACGGATACAACGAGCAGTACTTC	-	TRBV3-1	TRBJ2-7	-
CASSLASAGVETQYF	TGCGCCAGCAGCTTGGCCTCAGCGGGAGTGGAGACCCAGTACTTC	TRBD2	TRBV5-1	TRBJ2-5	-
CASSLSRGLDGYTF	TGTGCCAGCAGCTTGTCTCGGGGGCTCGATGGCTACACCTTC	-	TRBV5-8	TRBJ1-2	-
CASSVGTVTSYEQYF	TGTGCCAGCAGCGTTGGGACAGTAACTTCCTACGAGCAGTACTTC	TRBD1	TRBV7-2	TRBJ2-7	-
CASSQPDQASYNEQFF	TGTGCCAGCAGCCAACCGGACCAGGCCTCCTACAATGAGCAGTTCTTC	-	TRBV3-1	TRBJ2-1	few
CASSVAGQGASSGANVLTF	TGTGCCAGCAGCGTAGCAGGACAGGGGGCGAGCTCTGGGGCCAACGTCCTGACTTTC	TRBD1	TRBV9	TRBJ2-6	-
CASSAGRGEQFF	TGTGCCAGCAGCGCTGGCCGAGGAGAGCAGTTCTTC	-	TRBV7-9	TRBJ2-1	once
CATQGALEDSGNTIYF	TGTGCCACCCAGGGGGCCCTCGAAGACTCTGGAAACACCATATATTTT	TRBD1	TRBV12-3/TRBV12-4	TRBJ1-3	-
CASSSGQTGGYTF	TGTGCCAGCAGTTCTGGACAGACTGGTGGCTACACCTTC	-	TRBV6-6	TRBJ1-2	-
CATSQGYTF	TGTGCCACCAGCCAAGGCTACACCTTC	-	TRBV14	TRBJ1-2	-
CASSLRWNTDTQYF	TGTGCCAGCAGCTTAAGGTGGAACACAGATACGCAGTATTTT	-	TRBV7-2	TRBJ2-3	few
CSVEARDRGFYTQYF	TGCAGCGTTGAAGCGCGGGACAGGGGATTTTATACGCAGTATTTT	TRBD1	TRBV29-1	TRBJ2-3	few
CASSDAGGYEQYF	TGTGCCAGCAGTGATGCTGGGGGCTACGAGCAGTACTTC	-	TRBV2	TRBJ2-7	-